This TCR beta chain was found in a study of regulatory T cells in long-lasting Graves disease. Sequencing libraries for TCR beta were prepared with iRepertoire HTBI primers and Arm-PCR of CDR3 regions. Methods used by the authors: Identified across the samples were 60 to 70 TRBV segments and over twelve TRBJ segments. MiXCR, run by TCRdb on the multiplex PCR reads, gives a single entry per CDR3 protein. The V and J calls reflect TCRdb's pipeline rather than the authors' work. The data show around 360,000 distinct CDR3 sequences, 15% to 20% seen once. There are many counts of this clonotype. Time point meaning: newly diagnosed GD, antithyroid drugs for less than 3 months. Generation of the TCR library employed RNA extracted from PBMCs. The CDR3 runs to 18 residues. J was trimmed by 4 bases and V by 5 bases; bases with no gene match: 14. This sample was shared with a second study, whose subject was T cells in Graves' hyperthyroidism and ophthalmopathy.

V and J are TRBV12-3 or TRBV12-4 and TRBJ2-3; TRBD1 matches 11 bases. The receptor's source is a woman under 30 with Graves disease. The specimen comprised peripheral blood mononuclear cells (PBMCs), sampled at new diagnosis, from a patient treated with antithyroid drugs. This CDR3 is CASSGPLKGQGGADTQYF. The DNA for the CDR3 is TGTGCCAGCAGTGGACCCTTAAAGGGACAGGGGGGGGCAGATACGCAGTATTTT.